This T cell receptor (beta chain) emerged from a study of OX40 agonist ivuxolimab in advanced cancers. After removal of 0 bases from V and 10 bases from J, the junction contained 12 bases not matched to a gene. Germline values: CDR1 LGHNA, CDR2 YNFKEQ. This CDR3 region has 16 residues. Generated by immunoSEQ multiplex PCR, the TCRdb table keeps only in-frame clones and is missing some. The sample yields about 89,000 clones, about 88% seen once. The receptor was derived from an adult with an advanced solid tumor such as melanoma, head and neck, liver or kidney cancer. The J gene is TRBJ2-1, the V gene TRBV4-2, with 7 bases fitting TRBD1. The sequencing used CD4+ or CD8+ T cells sorted from blood, collected in a trial of the OX40 agonist ivuxolimab. CDR3 sequence reads: CASSQDRGGSLEEQFF. DNA for the CDR3: TGTGCCAGCAGCCAAGATCGAGGGGGCAGTCTAGAAGAGCAGTTCTTC.